This paragraph reports one T cell receptor (beta chain). This clone was recorded once. The clone's antigen remains unknown. Qualities for individual bases were not recorded, and no much larger clone is one base off. TCRbeta CDR3 regions were amplified from genomic DNA using the immunoSEQ Assay, a bias-controlled multiplex PCR. Per the authors' processing: Within the assay, amplification of reference gene primers was used to estimate how many nucleated cells each sample contained. To quantify the absolute abundance of each unique TCRbeta CDR3 rearrangement, sequence reads were collapsed and filtered. For each sample, productive Simpson clonality was calculated as the square root of Simpson's diversity index over productive rearrangements. TCRdb retrieved this table from immuneACCESS and kept in-frame rearrangements only. Not all clones are present; in checked studies, unresolved V genes account for under half, and no reason is known for the remainder. V and J calls and clone size are copied from that table; D and trimming were computed from the DNA. The sample data list approximately 260,000 clones, and about 80% of these were observed just once. Roughly a tenth of the sample is held by the ten biggest clonotypes.

The collaborating institutions used their own protocols to collect whole blood in K2EDTA tubes. For TCRbeta analysis, collaborators shipped samples as frozen whole blood, isolated PBMCs, or DNA extracted from either of those sample types. V is trimmed back by 6 bases and J by 0 bases, and the junction contains 6 bases that no gene match accounts for. The germline V gene sets CDR1 to SNHLY and CDR2 to FYNNEI. From the cysteine through the phenylalanine, the CDR3 covers 17 amino acids. This entry keeps only the CDR3 DNA: 51 bases, framed from base 1. This record comes from a study of blood T cell repertoires in COVID-19 (dated by TCRdb to about 2020). Concerning the study at large: Samples from collaborators originated in the United States, Italy and Spain and spanned both the acute and convalescent phases of COVID-19. The repertoires were released in a freely available public database intended as a resource for research on the immune response to SARS-CoV-2. Where HLA class I and class II types were available, the types were taken from metadata supplied by the sample provider, not from assay-based typing. Subjects who had been exposed to COVID-19, were actively infected with it, or had recovered from it provided the deeply sampled blood TCRbeta repertoires that made up the dataset. Nearly every sample came with metadata listing a de-identified subject ID, COVID-19 status, age in years and sex. Samples came from the ongoing ImmuneRACE study (first 160 participants) plus 1,254 subjects from 6 global collaborators. The material from the prospective study consisted of cDNA or gDNA derived from T cells, B-cell-depleted T cells, or PBMCs. What the work shows at the level of the full study, not this receptor alone: Clinical and demographic metadata were provided uncurated, with the amount varying by source and participant.

The clonotype originates from a woman older than 75 with acute or convalescent COVID-19. Sequenced input: peripheral blood. The sequence is built from TRBV2 and TRBJ2-6, with 9 bases in between that match TRBD1. This receptor carries the CDR3 CASRGTGPSSGANVLTF. The sequenced DNA: TGTGCCAGCAGGGGGACAGGGCCTAGCTCTGGGGCCAACGTCCTGACTTTC. The reference TRBV2 and TRBJ2-6 proteins fill in what lies around the CDR3, so the full variable domain reads EPEVTQTPSHQVTQMGQEVILRCVPISNHLYFYWYRQILGQKVEFLVSFYNNEISEKSEIFDDQFSVERPDGSNFTLKIRSTKLEDSAMYFCASRGTGPSSGANVLTFGAGSRLTVL.